This T cell receptor (beta chain) was sequenced for a study of blood T cell repertoires in COVID-19. Original processing notes: Amplification of reference gene primers was used by the study to estimate nucleated cell counts. Sequencing used immunoSEQ multiplex PCR; TCRdb keeps in-frame clones, though not all of them. For V, J and clone size, that table is used; D and trimming come from the DNA. The table has 35,000 or so clones, 88% seen once. This clonotype was sampled from a human donor in a cohort sampled during active COVID-19. The sequenced material came from peripheral blood.

The CDR3 bases are TGTGCCAGCAGCCCTCGAGGCGGGGAGCTGTTTTTT. It encodes CASSPRGGELFF. The chain couples TRBV7-2 to TRBJ2-2, with D unclear. With 5 bases removed from V and 7 bases from J, the gap between germline ends came to 8 bases. The CDR3 totals 12 residues. In germline, CDR1 is SGHTA, CDR2 FQGNSA.